One sample yielded the 22 T cell receptor beta chains listed below, sequenced in a study of T cells after yellow fever vaccination. TCRdb recomputed calls from the 5' RACE reads with MiXCR, one row per CDR3 protein. The sample lists hundreds of thousands of distinct CDR3 sequences, over 9% occurring once. This specimen was PBMCs, taken on the day of the yellow fever booster vaccination. Source of these receptors: a man aged 25 to 40 who received the YFV17D yellow fever vaccine.

V gene TRBV5-1 combines with J gene TRBJ2-6; possible D gene TRBD1, 6 bases. The CDR3 is made up of 18 amino acids. The V and J ends lost 0 bases and 0 bases respectively, with 13 bases between them. CDR1 SGHRS and CDR2 YFSETQ come from the germline V gene. The CDR3 here is CASSLVPGDNSGANVLTF. The CDR3, as DNA: TGCGCCAGCAGCTTGGTTCCAGGGGACAACTCTGGGGCCAACGTCCTGACTTTC.

This clonotype was recorded a few times. V is TRBV7-2 and J is TRBJ2-5; no firm D call. Trimming took 2 bases from V and 2 from J, leaving 9 bases between them. From germline, CDR1 is SGHTA and CDR2 FQGNSA. This CDR3 is built from 14 residues. CDR3 sequence reads: CASSLQVGQETQYF. As DNA, the CDR3 is TGTGCCAGCAGCTTACAGGTGGGGCAAGAGACCCAGTACTTC. The full variable domain, with the rest looked up from reference TRBV7-2 and TRBJ2-5, is GAGVSQSPSNKVTEKGKDVELRCDPISGHTALYWYRQSLGQGLEFLIYFQGNSAPDKSGLPSDRFSAERTGGSVSTLTIQRTQQEDSAVYLCASSLQVGQETQYFGPGTRLLVL.

This clonotype appeared a few times. The V gene is TRBV25-1, the J gene TRBJ1-2; D unclear. Germline V gene lookup returns CDR1 MGHDK and CDR2 SYGVNS. This CDR3 region has 11 residues. V lost 5 bases, J lost 3 bases, and 4 bases lay in between. The CDR3 loop is CASSWDYGYTF. The CDR3 DNA sequence: TGTGCCAGCAGTTGGGACTATGGCTACACCTTC.

This clonotype was observed a few times. This chain uses TRBV12-3 or TRBV12-4 with TRBJ1-6; D is possibly TRBD1 (6 bases). Trimming stripped 5 bases from V and 5 bases from J, with 10 bases between. The CDR3 consists of 14 residues. Here the CDR3 DNA reads TGTGCCAGCAGTGTACAGGGTAATAATTCACCCCTCCACTTT. Encoded protein: CASSVQGNNSPLHF.

This rearrangement joins TRBV6-2 or TRBV6-3 to TRBJ2-3; 7 bases line up with TRBD1. Germline loops: CDR1 MNHEY, CDR2 SVGEGT. The CDR3 extends over 15 amino acids. The V gene end was trimmed by 2 bases and the J gene end by 2 bases; junction bases not matched to a gene: 4. The CDR3 is CASSYGTEDTDTQYF. CDR3 nucleotides: TGTGCCAGCAGTTACGGGACAGAGGACACAGATACGCAGTATTTT.

This clonotype was seen more than once but under ten times. This chain connects TRBV3-1 to TRBJ2-7; D tentatively reads TRBD1 or TRBD2 (5 bases each). V gave up 4 bases and J gave up 5 bases, with 21 bases separating them. The CDR3 is made up of 16 amino acids. Germline values: CDR1 LGHDT, CDR2 YNNKEL (reference sequence). The CDR3 bases are TGTGCCAGCAGCCGAGAGGGACGCCCGGGGATCCACGAGCAGTACTTC. Encoded protein: CASSREGRPGIHEQYF.

The rearrangement links TRBV11-2 to TRBJ2-2; maybe TRBD2 (6 bases). This CDR3 has 16 residues. Germline V gene lookup returns CDR1 SGHAT and CDR2 FQNNGV. The ends were cut back, 3 bases at V and 0 bases at J, with 11 bases in the middle. As DNA, the CDR3 is TGTGCCAGCAGCTTTACGTCGGGAGCGAACACCGGGGAGCTGTTTTTT. The encoded protein is CASSFTSGANTGELFF.

This clonotype was observed many times. The chain has TRBV20-1 and TRBJ1-2; D not resolved. Germline lookup yields CDR1 DFQATT and CDR2 SNEGSKA (reference sequence). The CDR3 sequence is 12 residues long. V shed 3 bases and J shed 8 bases, with 13 bases lying between them. The CDR3 loop reads CSASPHVRGYTF. The CDR3, as DNA: TGCAGTGCTAGCCCCCACGTTCGGGGCTACACCTTC.

This chain links TRBV10-3 with TRBJ2-4; 10 bases line up with TRBD2. Germline V gives CDR1 ENHRY, CDR2 SYGVKD. After removal of 3 bases from V and 0 bases from J, the junction contained 5 bases not matched to a gene. The CDR3 length is 17 residues. This chain's CDR3 is CAISETLAGVAKNIQYF. The CDR3, as DNA: TGTGCCATCAGTGAAACTCTAGCGGGGGTAGCCAAAAACATTCAGTACTTC.

This clonotype occurred a few times. The chain recombines TRBV20-1 with TRBJ1-2; D ambiguous. The CDR3 loop spans 13 amino acids. Looked up from germline, CDR1 is DFQATT and CDR2 is SNEGSKA (reference sequence). With 6 bases removed from V and 0 bases from J, the gap between germline ends came to 11 bases. The CDR3 loop is CSAPVRANYGYTF. The CDR3 DNA sequence: TGCAGTGCGCCCGTCCGAGCTAACTATGGCTACACCTTC.

The chain carries TRBV4-3 and TRBJ2-3; 9 bases are a match to TRBD2. CDR1 is LGHNA, CDR2 YSLEER, per germline. Losses at the gene ends were 1 base for V and 3 bases for J; bases not matched to a gene: 8. The CDR3 has 17 amino acids. The chain's CDR3 is CASSQGLAGSSTDTQYF. CDR3 nucleotide sequence: TGCGCCAGCAGCCAAGGGCTAGCGGGATCGAGTACAGATACGCAGTATTTT.

The chain joins TRBV6-1 to TRBJ2-1; no clear D gene. The V and J ends lost 5 bases and 10 bases respectively, with 18 bases between them. The CDR3 contains 14 residues. Germline CDR1 and CDR2: MNHNS and SASEGT. CDR3 loop: CASSPGTRPREQFF. The CDR3 coding sequence is TGTGCCAGCAGTCCCGGAACGCGGCCCAGGGAGCAGTTCTTC.

This clonotype was found a few times. The J gene is TRBJ2-1, the V gene TRBV1; TRBD2 is taken as the D call from the table, unchecked against the DNA. TRBV1 is listed as a pseudogene. The CDR3 is 14 amino acids. The CDR3 protein is CTSSHDTSSSEQFF. The CDR3 DNA reads as TGCACCAGCAGCCACGATACTAGCTCCTCCGAGCAGTTCTTC.

As DNA, the CDR3 is TGCAGTGCCACCCTACGGGGGGCTGGAGAGACCCAGTACTTC. This codes for CSATLRGAGETQYF. The V and J genes are TRBV20-1 and TRBJ2-5, with D possibly matching TRBD2 (7 bases). V lost 6 bases to trimming and J lost 4 bases, with 18 bases between them. This CDR3 contains 14 residues. Germline V lookup: CDR1 DFQATT, CDR2 SNEGSKA (reference sequence).

This sequence joins TRBV18 and TRBJ2-7; 7 bases match TRBD1. The CDR3 is made up of 13 amino acids. Germline V gene sequence: CDR1 KGHSH, CDR2 LQKENI. Germline trimming cut 5 bases from V and 3 bases from J; bases unmatched to any gene: 4. Here the CDR3 DNA reads TGTGCCAGCTCAGAGGACAGGTTCTACGAGCAGTACTTC. Protein sequence: CASSEDRFYEQYF.

The rearrangement links TRBV29-1 to TRBJ2-5; perhaps TRBD2 as D (5 bases). The germline V gene encodes CDR1 SQVTM and CDR2 ANQGSEA. The CDR3 spans 17 residues. Trimming removed 6 bases from V and 3 bases from J, with 26 bases in between. The CDR3 coding sequence is TGCAGCGTAACCGGTCTAGCCCAGTTTACAGAAGAAGAGACCCAGTACTTC. This codes for CSVTGLAQFTEEETQYF.

This chain connects TRBV23-1 to TRBJ1-2; 9 bases are a match to TRBD1. TRBV23-1 is an ORF, and what it does is uncertain. There are 15 residues in the CDR3. V was pared by 3 bases and J by 5 bases, with 7 bases of the junction left unmatched. DNA of the CDR3: TGCGCCAGCAGTCACACGGGACAGGGAGGGTATGGCTACACCTTC. It is translated as CASSHTGQGGYGYTF.

The chain couples TRBV24-1 to TRBJ2-5, with D uncertain. The CDR3 is made up of 12 amino acids. CDR1 and CDR2 (germline): KGHDR, SFDVKD. Trimming removed 7 bases at V and 9 bases at J, with 14 bases between. For the CDR3, the DNA is TGTGCCACCAGCGAATCGGCGCAGGCCCAGTACTTC. It yields the protein CATSESAQAQYF.

This clonotype has more than one count but fewer than ten. The chain links TRBV7-9 to TRBJ2-7; 7 bases map to TRBD2. The junction had 8 bases not matched to a gene; V was cut back by 11 bases and J by 4 bases. There are 12 residues in the CDR3. From germline, CDR1 is SEHNR and CDR2 FQNEAQ (reference sequence). In DNA form, the CDR3 reads TGTGCCGTGGGGGGGAGCGCGTACGAGCAGTACTTC. This encodes CAVGGSAYEQYF.

J is TRBJ2-6 and V is TRBV20-1, with D perhaps matching TRBD1 or TRBD2 (5 bases each). Germline assignment: CDR1 DFQATT and CDR2 SNEGSKA (reference sequence). This CDR3 contains 14 residues. Trimming left V 3 bases short and J 4 bases short, with 10 bases between. The CDR3 nucleotides read TGCAGTGCTAGGGTCGGGGCCGGGGCCAACGTCCTGACTTTC. Translating it yields CSARVGAGANVLTF.

Only a few counts were recorded for this clonotype. V is TRBV28 and J is TRBJ1-2; TRBD1 matches 8 bases. Germline lookup yields CDR1 MDHEN and CDR2 SYDVKM. This CDR3 contains 14 residues. V gave up 6 bases and J gave up 6 bases; unmatched junction bases: 9. CDR3 coding DNA: TGTGCCAGCAGCTCTCCTCGGACAGGGAATGGCTACACCTTC. Its protein product is CASSSPRTGNGYTF.

The rearrangement links TRBV21-1 to TRBJ1-5; the tabulated D call, TRBD1, remains unverified against the DNA. TRBV21-1 represents a pseudogene. CDR3 length: 18 amino acids. This CDR3 reads CASSNPDRGKFSNQPQHF. The CDR3 region has the DNA TGTGCCAGCAGCAATCCGGACAGGGGGAAGTTTAGCAATCAGCCCCAGCATTTT.